This TCR beta chain came from a study of T cell responses to AZD1222 COVID-19 vaccine. Notes on the study in general: No day 14 peak samples; only post-peak repertoires were characterized.

Data came from immunoSEQ multiplex PCR; TCRdb stores just in-frame clones and leaves some out. The table has some 200,000 clones, 85% to 95% seen once. About this clone itself: Its cognate antigen is unknown.

This CDR3 contains 15 residues. Germline assignment: CDR1 SGHVS and CDR2 FQNEAQ. V was pared by 6 bases and J by 2 bases, with 9 bases of the junction left unmatched. The J gene is TRBJ2-7, the V gene TRBV7-8, with TRBD1 matching 8 bases. This sequence originates from an adult in good health. The starting material was peripheral blood, obtained on day 0 of MenACWY control vaccination. This CDR3 is CASSYGQGRTYEQYF. DNA for the CDR3: TGTGCCAGCAGTTATGGACAGGGACGTACCTACGAGCAGTACTTC.